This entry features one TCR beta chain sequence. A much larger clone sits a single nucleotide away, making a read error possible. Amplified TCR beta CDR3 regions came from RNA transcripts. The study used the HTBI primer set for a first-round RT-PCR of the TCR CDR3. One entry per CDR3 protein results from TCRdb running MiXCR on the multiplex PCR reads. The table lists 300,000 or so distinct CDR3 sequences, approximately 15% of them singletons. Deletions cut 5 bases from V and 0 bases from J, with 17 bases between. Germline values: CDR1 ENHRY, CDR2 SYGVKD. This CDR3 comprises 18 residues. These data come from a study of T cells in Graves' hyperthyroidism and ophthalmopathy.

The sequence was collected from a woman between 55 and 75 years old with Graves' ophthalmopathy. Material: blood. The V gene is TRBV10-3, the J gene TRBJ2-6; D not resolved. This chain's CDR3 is CAISLVGSTPSGANVLTF. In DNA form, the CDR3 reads TGTGCCATCAGTCTTGTTGGATCGACGCCCTCTGGGGCCAACGTCCTGACTTTC.